This T cell receptor beta chain originates from a study of spatial heterogeneity in lung cancer. Looking at the study overall: TCR and UMI combinations that were unique each appeared, on average, more than ten times in raw reads.

This CDR3 region has 12 residues. The V gene lost 4 bases and the J gene lost 13 bases, with 16 bases spanning the gap. Germline V gene data show CDR1 as SNHLY and CDR2 as FYNNEI. The study tagged each TCR cDNA molecule with a unique molecular identifier. MiXCR was run by TCRdb on the 5' RACE reads, yielding one entry per CDR3 protein. The sample lists some 12,000 distinct CDR3 sequences; 6.2% were seen once. Time point of the sample: sample taken at primary tumor resection. No cell sorting; template was whole RNA from tumor, lung tissue or PBMC. Donation came from some 73 patients with untreated early-stage non-small cell lung cancer.

The chain is built from TRBV2 and TRBJ1-2; weak D call: TRBD1 (5 bases). The sequence was collected from a male donor with early-stage non-small cell lung cancer. This sample comprised normal lung tissue next to the tumor, obtained at surgery. The CDR3 DNA is TGTGCCAGCAGTGGGAGGGGCCGTGGCCTCACCTTC. This encodes CASSGRGRGLTF.